Below, 32 T cell receptor beta chains from the same sample are listed, as sequenced in a study of blood T cell repertoires in COVID-19. Libraries were prepared by immunoSEQ multiplex PCR; TCRdb keeps only in-frame clonotypes and omits some of them. The sample holds approximately 250,000 clones, approximately 88% seen once. The specimen sequenced was PBMCs or T cells enriched from blood (not recorded which). The receptors here all came from a woman aged 35 to 49 who had been exposed to COVID-19.

The V call is TRBV28, the J call TRBJ2-1; TRBD1 matches at 8 bases. Germline CDR1 and CDR2: MDHEN and SYDVKM. Unmatched junction bases numbered 10, after V lost 5 bases and J lost 7 bases. The CDR3 contains 15 residues. This CDR3 reads CASSPGWQGANEQFF. The CDR3 nucleotides read TGTGCCAGCAGTCCGGGGTGGCAGGGGGCGAATGAGCAGTTCTTC.

This chain uses TRBV7-3 with TRBJ2-7; weak D call: TRBD1 (7 bases). CDR1 is SGHTA and CDR2 is FQGTGA in the germline V gene. CDR3 length: 16 amino acids. Trimming left V 0 bases short and J 2 bases short, with 14 bases between. DNA for the CDR3: TGTGCCAGCAGCTTAACCGCTCAGGGGGGCCCCTACGAGCAGTACTTC. Protein sequence: CASSLTAQGGPYEQYF.

The gene calls are TRBV5-1 and TRBJ1-6; 11 positions match TRBD1. This CDR3 comprises 15 residues. Germline V CDR1 and CDR2: SGHRS, YFSETQ. The trim removed 1 base at V and 15 bases at J, leaving 9 bases unmatched. In DNA form, the CDR3 reads TGCGCCAGCAGCTTGTCGGGACAGGGGGGTAGCAACCTCCACTTT. Protein sequence: CASSLSGQGGSNLHF.

This clone was counted a single time. The rearrangement joins TRBV27 to TRBJ1-1, with D possibly being TRBD1 (5 bases). This CDR3 region has 15 residues. Germline loops: CDR1 MNHEY, CDR2 SMNVEV (reference sequence). Trimming pared 5 bases from V and 4 bases from J, leaving 17 bases between. CDR3 in amino acids: CASSPLTVLGTEAFF. In nucleotides, the CDR3 is TGTGCCAGCAGTCCCTTGACAGTTTTGGGCACTGAAGCTTTCTTT.

This sequence joins TRBV28 and TRBJ2-5, with TRBD2 identical over 9 bases. The CDR3 covers 17 residues. Germline V gene sequence: CDR1 MDHEN, CDR2 SYDVKM. V lost 0 bases, J lost 4 bases, and 9 bases stayed unmatched. The CDR3 sequence is CASSLWGPGTSLETQYF. The DNA of the CDR3 is TGTGCCAGCAGTTTATGGGGTCCCGGGACTAGCTTAGAGACCCAGTACTTC.

The chain couples TRBV28 to TRBJ1-6; D might be TRBD1 (5 bases). Germline-derived CDR1 and CDR2 are MDHEN and SYDVKM. V lost 3 bases and J 13 bases, leaving 10 bases between the germline ends. The CDR3 is 12 residues long. The CDR3 spells CASSLGREPLHF. The CDR3 DNA is TGTGCCAGCAGTTTGGGGCGAGAGCCCCTCCACTTT.

The gene calls are TRBV3-1 (or the pseudogene TRBV3-2) and TRBJ2-1; D uncertain. Trimming took 5 bases from V and 4 from J, leaving 9 bases between them. The CDR3 contains 13 residues. Germline CDR1 is LGHDT and CDR2 is YNNKEL (reference sequence). In DNA form, the CDR3 reads TGTGCCAGCAGCTCACGGTTGTACAATGAGCAGTTCTTC. Translating gives CASSSRLYNEQFF.

The V and J genes are TRBV11-2 and TRBJ2-5; D ambiguous. The CDR3 extends over 12 amino acids. V gave up 5 bases and J gave up 9 bases, with 13 bases separating them. Germline-derived CDR1 and CDR2 are SGHAT and FQNNGV. As DNA, the CDR3 is TGTGCCAGCAGCGCCGCCACCTCGGCCCAGTACTTC. As protein: CASSAATSAQYF.

The chain couples TRBV11-3 to TRBJ2-3; a weak D match, TRBD1 (5 bases). CDR1 and CDR2 (germline): SGHNT, YENEEA. V was cut by 0 bases and J by 2 bases, with 12 bases left in between. This CDR3 region has 16 residues. The CDR3 protein is CASSLDPVQDTDTQYF. CDR3 nucleotide sequence: TGTGCCAGCAGCTTAGATCCGGTACAGGACACAGATACGCAGTATTTT.

The genes are TRBV12-3 or TRBV12-4 and TRBJ1-1; weak D call: TRBD1 (6 bases). The ends were cut back, 6 bases at V and 11 bases at J, with 16 bases in the middle. This CDR3 contains 12 residues. CDR3 residues: CASSHRQAVAFF. The CDR3 DNA reads as TGTGCCAGCAGCCACAGACAGGCGGTGGCTTTCTTT.

This chain links TRBV27 with TRBJ2-3, with 7 bases lining up with TRBD1. Germline CDR1 MNHEY, CDR2 SMNVEV (reference sequence). With V trimmed by 5 bases and J by 2 bases, 19 bases remained unmatched. This CDR3 comprises 19 residues. CDR3 coding DNA: TGTGCCAGCAGTCTCCAAATACTCGACAGGGATAGTTACACAGATACGCAGTATTTT. Translating gives CASSLQILDRDSYTDTQYF.

V usage is TRBV18 and J usage is TRBJ1-6; the D is unclear. V gave up 2 bases and J gave up 5 bases, with 7 bases separating them. The CDR3 runs to 14 residues. Germline V gene lookup returns CDR1 KGHSH and CDR2 LQKENI. The CDR3 region has the DNA TGTGCCAGCTCACCAGGTTCAGATAATTCACCCCTCCACTTT. Its translation: CASSPGSDNSPLHF. The entire variable domain, with the rest obtained from reference TRBV18 and TRBJ1-6, is as follows: NAGVMQNPRHLVRRRGQEARLRCSPMKGHSHVYWYRQLPEEGLKFMVYLQKENIIDESGMPKERFSAEFPKEGPSILRIQQVVRGDSAAYFCASSPGSDNSPLHFGNGTRLTVT.

V and J are TRBV11-3 and TRBJ2-1; 12 bases agree with TRBD2. Trimming at V came to 1 base and at J to 10 bases, leaving 14 bases not matched to a gene. CDR1 is SGHNT, CDR2 YENEEA, per germline. The CDR3 has 18 amino acids. In DNA, the CDR3 is TGTGCCAGCAGCTTAGGTGGGGCGGCTAGCGGGAGGGCCAGGGAGCAGTTCTTC. Residues: CASSLGGAASGRAREQFF.

V gene TRBV24-1 combines with J gene TRBJ2-2; possibly TRBD1 for D (5 bases). Trimming shortened V by 0 bases and J by 6 bases, and 7 bases separated the two germline ends. Germline assignment: CDR1 KGHDR and CDR2 SFDVKD. The length of the CDR3 is 14 residues. The CDR3 loop is CATSDLQGPGELFF. CDR3 sequence (DNA): TGTGCCACCAGTGATTTGCAGGGTCCCGGGGAGCTGTTTTTT.

The chain couples TRBV5-3 to TRBJ1-5, with 7 bases lining up with TRBD1. TRBV5-3 is given ORF status, its function remaining uncertain. With V trimmed by 9 bases and J by 0 bases, 15 bases remained unmatched. The CDR3 contains 17 residues. The CDR3 loop is CAILPGDSLYSNQPQHF. In DNA form, the CDR3 reads TGTGCCATCCTACCTGGGGACAGCCTCTATAGCAATCAGCCCCAGCATTTT.

The chain employs TRBV6-2 or TRBV6-3 and TRBJ1-5, with a tentative D call TRBD1 (6 bases). The V end lost 3 bases, the J end lost 4 bases, and 16 bases lay between the germline ends. This CDR3 is built from 16 residues. Germline V gene sequence: CDR1 MNHEY, CDR2 SVGEGT. The CDR3 DNA sequence: TGTGCCAGCAGTTATGGGACCAGGGGTATAAATCAGCCCCAGCATTTT. It encodes CASSYGTRGINQPQHF.

Only one count was recorded for this clone. V usage is TRBV24-1 and J usage is TRBJ2-5; perhaps TRBD1 as D (6 bases). The CDR3 contains 15 residues. V was pared by 4 bases and J by 4 bases, with 15 bases between. Germline V gene lookup returns CDR1 KGHDR and CDR2 SFDVKD. The chain's CDR3 is CATSDTDRIRETQYF. Written as DNA, the CDR3 is TGTGCCACCAGTGACACTGACAGGATTAGAGAGACCCAGTACTTC.

The rearrangement uses TRBV9 and TRBJ2-3; 7 bases match TRBD2. The ends lost 4 bases at V and 0 bases at J; junction bases unmatched: 5. Germline CDR1 is SGDLS and CDR2 is YYNGEE. CDR3 length: 15 amino acids. The CDR3 bases are TGTGCCAGCAGCCCAAGCGGGACTAGCACAGATACGCAGTATTTT. Translation gives CASSPSGTSTDTQYF.

The V gene is TRBV28, the J gene TRBJ2-5; D gene ambiguous. The V end was cut by 3 bases, the J end by 5 bases, with 16 bases between. The CDR3 has 15 amino acids. Germline V gives CDR1 MDHEN, CDR2 SYDVKM. CDR3 sequence reads: CASSFPHNHVETQYF. Written as DNA, the CDR3 is TGTGCCAGCAGTTTTCCCCACAACCACGTGGAGACCCAGTACTTC.

The chain couples TRBV19 to TRBJ1-4; D remains ambiguous. V was trimmed by 3 bases and J by 0 bases, leaving 5 bases between them. Germline assignment: CDR1 LNHDA and CDR2 SQIVND (reference sequence). CDR3 length: 14 residues. As DNA, the CDR3 is TGTGCCAGTAGTATGTCCGCAACTAATGAAAAACTGTTTTTT. Translated, it gives CASSMSATNEKLFF.

This clone appeared a few times. The chain combines TRBV6-5 with TRBJ2-1, with D possibly TRBD1 on 6 matching bases. V lost 8 bases, J lost 8 bases, and 16 bases lay in between. Germline V lookup: CDR1 MNHEY, CDR2 SVGAGI. CDR3 length: 13 residues. The CDR3 loop is CASANRVHDEQFF. CDR3 nucleotides: TGTGCCAGCGCTAACAGGGTGCATGATGAGCAGTTCTTC.

The chain links TRBV6-1 to TRBJ1-1; D is uncertain. Per germline, CDR1 MNHNS and CDR2 SASEGT. This CDR3 is 15 amino acids long. Trimming left V 3 bases short and J 5 bases short, with 16 bases between. CDR3 coding DNA: TGTGCCAGCAGTGACCGTACCCCCAGAGGGACTGAAGCTTTCTTT. Encoded protein: CASSDRTPRGTEAFF.

The J gene is TRBJ2-5, the V gene TRBV11-2; the D gene is possibly TRBD2 (6 bases). Germline CDR1 is SGHAT and CDR2 is FQNNGV. Trimming stripped 2 bases from V and 5 bases from J, with 21 bases between. CDR3 length: 17 amino acids. In DNA, the CDR3 is TGTGCCAGCAGCTTATATTTTAATACGGGGGTCCAGGAGACCCAGTACTTC. Translating it yields CASSLYFNTGVQETQYF.

V is TRBV5-4 and J is TRBJ2-7; 8 bases are shared with TRBD2. The CDR3 has 13 amino acids. CDR1 and CDR2 (germline): SGHNT, YYREEE (reference sequence). V shed 4 bases and J 6 bases; nucleotides not matched to a gene: 6. The CDR3 sequence is CASSESGTSEQYF. CDR3 coding DNA: TGTGCCAGCAGCGAATCAGGGACTAGCGAGCAGTACTTC.

V is TRBV18 and J is TRBJ2-1; 10 bases map to TRBD2. The CDR3 totals 17 residues. The V gene's germline CDR1 is KGHSH and CDR2 LQKENI. Losses at the gene ends were 6 bases for V and 6 bases for J; bases not matched to a gene: 14. This CDR3 is CASSLASSGLAFNEQFF. The CDR3 DNA reads TGTGCCAGCTCCCTTGCTAGCTCGGGACTAGCGTTCAATGAGCAGTTCTTC.

The chain joins TRBV19 to TRBJ1-2; 7 bases agree with TRBD1. The V and J ends lost 6 bases and 2 bases, in that order; junction bases with no gene match: 3. There are 13 residues in the CDR3. Germline CDR1 LNHDA, CDR2 SQIVND (reference sequence). The CDR3 protein is CASRPGQNYGYTF. Written as DNA, the CDR3 is TGTGCCAGTAGACCGGGACAGAACTATGGCTACACCTTC. The complete variable domain, with remaining parts taken from reference TRBV19 and TRBJ1-2, reads DGGITQSPKYLFRKEGQNVTLSCEQNLNHDAMYWYRQDPGQGLRLIYYSQIVNDFQKGDIAEGYSVSREKKESFPLTVTSAQKNPTAFYLCASRPGQNYGYTFGSGTRLTVV.

The chain has TRBV13 and TRBJ1-5; 7 positions match TRBD1. Germline values: CDR1 PRHDT, CDR2 FYEKMQ (reference sequence). There are 14 residues in the CDR3. J was trimmed by 7 bases and V by 0 bases; bases with no gene match: 3. CDR3 sequence (DNA): TGTGCCAGCAGCTTAGGTAGGGGGCGACAGCCCCAGCATTTT. Its protein is CASSLGRGRQPQHF.

This chain links TRBV24-1 with TRBJ1-1, with D perhaps matching TRBD1 (6 bases). V lost 8 bases to trimming and J lost 0 bases, with 9 bases between them. The CDR3 runs 13 residues. From germline, CDR1 is KGHDR and CDR2 SFDVKD. The CDR3 coding sequence is TGTGCCACCACGGACAGTTTGAACACTGAAGCTTTCTTT. Translating it yields CATTDSLNTEAFF.

The chain recombines TRBV6-5 with TRBJ1-2, with D possibly TRBD1 on 6 matching bases. V was shortened by 0 bases and J by 0 bases, with 11 bases between the two germline ends. The CDR3 contains 16 residues. Germline V gives CDR1 MNHEY, CDR2 SVGAGI. In DNA, the CDR3 is TGTGCCAGCAGTTACTCGATGAGGGGGTCTAACTATGGCTACACCTTC. Translation: CASSYSMRGSNYGYTF.

J is TRBJ1-2 and V is TRBV27; 7 positions match TRBD1. Germline-derived CDR1 and CDR2 are MNHEY and SMNVEV (reference sequence). The CDR3 has 14 residues. After removal of 5 bases from V and 7 bases from J, the junction contained 10 bases not matched to a gene. The CDR3 is CASSSDRDSGGYTF. The CDR3 coding sequence is TGTGCCAGCAGTAGCGACAGGGACTCGGGTGGCTACACCTTC.

The chain couples TRBV29-1 to TRBJ2-2; possibly TRBD2 for D (5 bases). V was pared by 5 bases and J by 6 bases, with 7 bases between. In germline, CDR1 is SQVTM, CDR2 ANQGSEA. The CDR3 is made up of 11 amino acids. The CDR3 loop is CSVSGSGELFF. DNA of the CDR3: TGCAGCGTTAGCGGTTCCGGGGAGCTGTTTTTT.

A note on this clone: One junction end disagrees with the germline gene, perhaps due to a read error. The rearrangement joins TRBV5-1 to TRBJ2-2; perhaps TRBD1 as D (6 bases). Germline V lookup: CDR1 SGHRS, CDR2 YFSETQ. This CDR3 is built from 14 residues. The CDR3 loop is CASSLGAPTGELFF. The CDR3 region has the DNA TGTGCCAGCAGCTTGGGGGCACCCACCGGGGAGCTGTTTTTT.